A single T cell receptor beta chain is shown here with its context. The data are from a study of preoperative IRX-2 immunotherapy in early breast cancer. V was pared by 4 bases and J by 2 bases, with 5 bases between. There are 13 residues in the CDR3. Per the germline V gene, CDR1 is KGHSH and CDR2 is LQKENI. Treatment specified: preoperative locoregional IRX-2 cytokine immunotherapy. Patients received preoperative, locoregional IRX-2 cytokine immunotherapy in a phase Ib study. This table comes from immunoSEQ multiplex PCR, and its TCRdb copy is limited to in-frame clones, with some not included. Among approximately 20,000 clones listed, about 85% were seen once.

The V gene is TRBV18, the J gene TRBJ1-4; no firm D call. This receptor was taken from a human donor with breast cancer. The sequenced sample was lymph node tissue, obtained after IRX-2 immunotherapy. CDR3 coding DNA: TGTGCCAGCTCACGAGGGACTAATGAAAAACTGTTTTTT. Translation: CASSRGTNEKLFF.